This TCR beta chain was found in a study of beta chain features in type 1 diabetes. The study reverse transcribed the entire isolated RNA, so it sequenced expressed TCRB transcripts. Data came from immunoSEQ multiplex PCR; TCRdb stores just in-frame clones and leaves some out. Of under 500,000 clones in the sample, roughly 30% were seen once. Trimming pared 5 bases from V and 6 bases from J, leaving 14 bases between. The germline gives CDR1 SGHVS, CDR2 FNYEAQ. The CDR3 has 14 amino acids. Study-wide points: Lower insertion and higher deletion counts appeared at VDJ junctions in type 1 diabetes patients. Although PCR might favor shorter templates, it would do so equally in patients and controls.

As concerns this clone: Its cognate antigen is unknown.

This receptor was taken from a man aged 18 to 30 in good health. The rearrangement links TRBV7-6 to TRBJ2-4; D perhaps matches TRBD2 (5 bases). Sequenced sample: naive CD4+ T cells from blood. The CDR3 loop is CASSPGGSSNIQYF. Here the CDR3 DNA reads TGTGCCAGCAGCCCAGGAGGTTCTTCAAACATTCAGTACTTC.